The 24 T cell receptor beta chains reported below all come from one sample, sequenced in a study of cytomegalovirus exposure and HLA in healthy donors. This PCR relied on a set of 60 Vbeta primers and 13 Jbeta primers. TCRdb's copy holds only in-frame clones and misses some; the assay was immunoSEQ multiplex PCR. This repertoire shows around 120,000 clones, around 78% found once; its top ten account for approximately 1.7%. The sequenced sample consisted of PBMCs. The receptor set was obtained from a woman between 50 and 59 years old in good health and CMV-seronegative.

This chain connects TRBV6-5 to TRBJ2-7; 7 bases are shared with TRBD1. There are 13 residues in the CDR3. With V trimmed by 6 bases and J by 6 bases, 8 bases remained unmatched. Germline V gene sequence: CDR1 MNHEY, CDR2 SVGAGI. This chain's CDR3 is CASRSNRGGEQYF. The CDR3 DNA sequence: TGTGCCAGCAGATCGAACAGGGGCGGCGAGCAGTACTTC.

The V gene is TRBV18, the J gene TRBJ2-1; TRBD2 matches 10 bases. CDR1 and CDR2 (germline): KGHSH, LQKENI. The CDR3 length is 16 residues. V trimming: 3 bases; J trimming: 6 bases; junction bases outside the gene matches: 8. Written as DNA, the CDR3 is TGTGCCAGCTCACCTAGCTCGGGACTAGCGTCCAATGAGCAGTTCTTC. Its protein is CASSPSSGLASNEQFF.

This clone has a handful of counts. The rearrangement joins TRBV29-1 to TRBJ2-7; tentative D call: TRBD2 (6 bases). Trimming removed 4 bases at V and 0 bases at J, with 16 bases between. CDR1 and CDR2 from the germline V gene are SQVTM and ANQGSEA. The CDR3 has 15 amino acids. The CDR3: CSVAKLATVSYEQYF. The DNA for the CDR3 is TGCAGCGTTGCGAAACTAGCTACGGTCTCCTACGAGCAGTACTTC.

This sequence joins TRBV6-5 and TRBJ2-1, with TRBD1 as a possible D gene (6 bases). Trimming pared 6 bases from V and 10 bases from J, leaving 19 bases between. Germline CDR1 MNHEY, CDR2 SVGAGI. This CDR3 is 14 amino acids long. CDR3 loop: CASSSGTWGGEQFF. CDR3 in DNA: TGTGCCAGCAGCTCCGGGACATGGGGCGGGGAGCAGTTCTTC.

The chain is built from TRBV4-1 and TRBJ2-7; D not certain. Germline values: CDR1 MGHRA, CDR2 YSYEKL. V dropped 0 bases and J dropped 0 bases, with 12 bases sitting between them. The CDR3 is made up of 16 amino acids. The chain's CDR3 is CASSQDSVRSSYEQYF. The CDR3 DNA follows: TGCGCCAGCAGCCAAGATTCGGTACGGAGCTCCTACGAGCAGTACTTC.

The chain uses TRBV11-2 and TRBJ2-2; TRBD1 agrees at 9 bases. V lost 5 bases to trimming and J lost 5 bases; unmatched junction nucleotides: 9. Looked up from germline, CDR1 is SGHAT and CDR2 is FQNNGV. The CDR3 totals 16 residues. CDR3 sequence (DNA): TGTGCCAGCAGCCCTAGGACAGGGGCGGGGACCGGGGAGCTGTTTTTT. It encodes CASSPRTGAGTGELFF.

CDR3 residues: CASSSGVYEQYF. CDR3 sequence (DNA): TGTGCCAGCAGTTCGGGGGTATACGAGCAGTACTTC. The rearrangement joins TRBV28 to TRBJ2-7, with D possibly TRBD2 on 6 matching bases. Germline values: CDR1 MDHEN, CDR2 SYDVKM. V was clipped by 4 bases and J by 4 bases, with 8 bases between them. The CDR3 sequence is 12 residues long.

Worth noting for this clone: Mismatch with germline at one junction end may stem from a read error. This chain uses TRBV7-7 with TRBJ2-3, with D possibly TRBD1 on 7 matching bases. Looked up from germline, CDR1 is SSHAT and CDR2 is FNYEAQ (reference sequence). The CDR3 contains 15 residues. For the CDR3, the DNA is TGTGCTAGCAGCTGGAGGGGGCGCGACACAGATACGCAGTATTTT. Translated, it gives CASSWRGRDTDTQYF. Full variable domain (outside the CDR3, taken from reference TRBV7-7 and TRBJ2-3): GAGVSQSPRYKVTKRGQDVTLRCDPISSHATLYWYQQALGQGPEFLTYFNYEAQPDKSGLPSDRFSAERPEGSISTLTIQRTEQRDSAMYRCASSWRGRDTDTQYFGPGTRLTVL.

The chain joins TRBV6-5 to TRBJ2-7; D remains ambiguous. Trimming stripped 2 bases from V and 0 bases from J, with 8 bases between. Germline V CDR1 and CDR2: MNHEY, SVGAGI. This CDR3 spans 14 amino acids. The CDR3 is CASSYAVISYEQYF. For the CDR3, the DNA is TGTGCCAGCAGTTACGCAGTCATCTCCTACGAGCAGTACTTC.

The gene calls are TRBV5-4 and TRBJ2-5; D remains ambiguous. There are 14 residues in the CDR3. V gave up 0 bases and J gave up 0 bases, with 6 bases separating them. Germline V lookup: CDR1 SGHNT, CDR2 YYREEE (reference sequence). The CDR3 region has the DNA TGTGCCAGCAGCTTGGGTCAGAACCAAGAGACCCAGTACTTC. It codes for CASSLGQNQETQYF. Full variable domain (rest looked up from reference TRBV5-4 and TRBJ2-5): ETGVTQSPTHLIKTRGQQVTLRCSSQSGHNTVSWYQQALGQGPQFIFQYYREEENGRGNFPPRFSGLQFPNYSSELNVNALELDDSALYLCASSLGQNQETQYFGPGTRLLVL.

The chain recombines TRBV29-1 with TRBJ2-7; D might be TRBD1 (6 bases). CDR3 length: 15 amino acids. Germline assignment: CDR1 SQVTM and CDR2 ANQGSEA. Trimming shortened V by 1 base and J by 6 bases, and 19 bases separated the two germline ends. The CDR3 nucleotides read TGCAGCGTTGAAGCAAGGACAGATCCCTCCGGCGAGCAGTACTTC. Protein: CSVEARTDPSGEQYF.

This rearrangement joins TRBV7-8 to TRBJ2-7; 7 bases line up with TRBD2. The ends lost 5 bases at V and 1 base at J; junction bases unmatched: 11. The CDR3 totals 16 residues. Germline CDR1 reads SGHVS; CDR2 reads FQNEAQ. The CDR3 coding sequence is TGTGCCAGCAGCCCCCGGGGTGGGGGGGGATCCTACGAGCAGTACTTC. Translating it yields CASSPRGGGGSYEQYF.

This clone showed up just a few times. The rearrangement links TRBV6-5 to TRBJ1-1; TRBD1 is a possible D gene (5 bases). This CDR3 region has 13 residues. CDR1 is MNHEY and CDR2 is SVGAGI in the germline V gene. V was clipped by 2 bases and J by 5 bases, with 9 bases between them. The CDR3 DNA reads as TGTGCCAGCAGTTACCTGGGGACTACTGAAGCTTTCTTT. This gives the protein CASSYLGTTEAFF.

This clone was seen a few times. This chain uses TRBV19 with TRBJ1-3, with D perhaps TRBD1 (6 bases). The V gene's germline CDR1 is LNHDA and CDR2 SQIVND (reference sequence). Between the trimmed V and J ends, which lost 6 bases and 0 bases, there was a span of 12 bases. The CDR3 has 15 amino acids. The CDR3 nucleotides read TGTGCCAGTAGACTACAGGGCCGCTCTGGAAACACCATATATTTT. Residues: CASRLQGRSGNTIYF.

In this sample, this clone turned up once. The genes are TRBV5-5 and TRBJ1-2, with 9 bases aligning to TRBD1. This CDR3 contains 17 residues. The germline V gene has CDR1 SGHKS and CDR2 YYEKEE (reference sequence). The junction had 14 bases not matched to a gene; V was cut back by 3 bases and J by 5 bases. CDR3 protein: CASSSRDRANQGYGYTF. The CDR3 DNA follows: TGTGCCAGCAGCTCCCGGGACAGGGCAAATCAGGGGTATGGCTACACCTTC. The full variable domain, rest sourced from reference TRBV5-5 and TRBJ1-2, is DAGVTQSPTHLIKTRGQQVTLRCSPISGHKSVSWYQQVLGQGPQFIFQYYEKEERGRGNFPDRFSARQFPNYSSELNVNALLLGDSALYLCASSSRDRANQGYGYTFGSGTRLTVV.

The chain couples TRBV19 to TRBJ1-5, with D hard to call. Germline loops: CDR1 LNHDA, CDR2 SQIVND (reference sequence). V lost 1 base to trimming and J lost 2 bases, with 6 bases between them. The CDR3 has 14 amino acids. The CDR3 spells CASSIGPGNQPQHF. The CDR3 DNA sequence: TGTGCCAGTAGTATAGGTCCAGGCAATCAGCCCCAGCATTTT.

The chain links TRBV15 to TRBJ2-5; 8 bases are a match to TRBD1. The CDR3 has 15 residues. The germline V gene encodes CDR1 LNHNV and CDR2 YYDKDF (reference sequence). Losses at the gene ends were 3 bases for V and 5 bases for J; bases not matched to a gene: 8. CDR3 sequence (DNA): TGTGCCACCAGCAGGGCACAGGGGGTATACGAGACCCAGTACTTC. This sequence encodes CATSRAQGVYETQYF.

This clone was detected only a few times. The rearrangement uses TRBV5-4 and TRBJ1-1; 7 bases map to TRBD1. CDR3 size: 18 residues. V shed 4 bases, J shed 2 bases, and the junction held 17 bases outside the gene matches. Germline-derived CDR1 and CDR2 are SGHNT and YYREEE (reference sequence). The CDR3: CASSPSQGVSGLNTEAFF. The CDR3 DNA reads TGTGCCAGCAGCCCGTCCCAGGGGGTGAGTGGCCTTAACACTGAAGCTTTCTTT.

The chain joins TRBV6-5 to TRBJ2-4; D is perhaps TRBD1 (5 bases). Per germline, CDR1 MNHEY and CDR2 SVGAGI. V lost 6 bases to trimming and J lost 6 bases, with 18 bases between them. The CDR3 loop spans 15 amino acids. CDR3 sequence reads: CASRSYWDTGNIQYF. The CDR3 DNA reads as TGTGCCAGCAGATCCTATTGGGATACAGGAAACATTCAGTACTTC.

V usage is TRBV7-8 and J usage is TRBJ2-7; perhaps TRBD1 as D (6 bases). V was trimmed by 8 bases and J by 7 bases, leaving 12 bases between them. Germline V gene lookup returns CDR1 SGHVS and CDR2 FQNEAQ. This CDR3 spans 11 amino acids. CDR3 sequence: CASGYRVEQYF. The DNA of the CDR3 is TGTGCCAGCGGATACAGGGTTGAGCAGTACTTC.

This chain joins TRBV28 and TRBJ1-4; 7 positions match TRBD1. V was clipped by 6 bases and J by 8 bases; unmatched bases: 12. The CDR3 loop spans 15 amino acids. Germline loops: CDR1 MDHEN, CDR2 SYDVKM. The CDR3 DNA is TGTGCCAGCAGCCGTTATCGGGACAGAGACGAAAAACTGTTTTTT. It translates to CASSRYRDRDEKLFF.

The chain joins TRBV7-2 to TRBJ2-7; weak D call: TRBD2 (5 bases). V gave up 5 bases and J gave up 0 bases, with 11 bases separating them. Germline values: CDR1 SGHTA, CDR2 FQGNSA. CDR3 size: 14 residues. The DNA of the CDR3 is TGTGCCAGCAGCCGAAGCGGCAGCTCCTACGAGCAGTACGTC. Its protein is CASSRSGSSYEQYV.

This rearrangement joins TRBV6-5 to TRBJ2-7; TRBD2 might be the D (7 bases). The CDR3 covers 14 residues. V lost 6 bases to trimming and J lost 3 bases, with 15 bases between them. From germline, CDR1 is MNHEY and CDR2 SVGAGI. In nucleotides, the CDR3 is TGTGCCAGCAGCCGCGGGGGCGGGAGCTACGAGCAGTACGTC. Its translation is CASSRGGGSYEQYV.

This chain joins TRBV7-3 and TRBJ2-7; 10 nucleotides match TRBD2. Germline V CDR1 and CDR2: SGHTA, FQGTGA. CDR3 length equals 15 residues. V lost 2 bases to trimming and J lost 7 bases; unmatched junction nucleotides: 8. Written as DNA, the CDR3 is TGTGCCAGCAGCTTAGGGCCGGGACTAGCGTGGGAGCAGTACTTC. It specifies CASSLGPGLAWEQYF.